This TCR beta chain was identified in a study of identical twins. Every donor was a healthy Caucasian. Template switching supplied a universal primer site; unique molecular identifiers were carried on the cDNA. A single record per CDR3 protein comes from TCRdb applying MiXCR to the 5' RACE reads. The sample carries approximately 620,000 distinct CDR3 sequences, 8% to 9% recorded once. This CDR3 region has 21 residues. Unmatched junction bases numbered 21, after V lost 4 bases and J lost 5 bases. Germline V gene lookup returns CDR1 SGHTA and CDR2 FQGNSA. The sample was also linked to a second study, of yellow fever vaccine responses in identical twins.

The material sequenced was PBMCs. The receptor's source is a woman aged 18-29 years in good health. The chain combines TRBV7-2 with TRBJ2-2, with 11 bases identical to TRBD2. This CDR3 is CASSSAPGHLQTSGKTGELFF. CDR3 nucleotides: TGTGCCAGCAGCTCCGCGCCGGGACACCTCCAGACTAGCGGGAAGACCGGGGAGCTGTTTTTT.